This T cell receptor beta chain was captured in a study of blood T cell repertoires in COVID-19. About the study: The United States, Italy and Spain were the sources of the acute and convalescent COVID-19 samples.

Among Cohort 3 donors, those recovered had two negative PCRs, clearance, or symptom resolution. Original data processing: Estimation of nucleated cell counts was performed using reference gene primer amplification. The assay was immunoSEQ multiplex PCR, and TCRdb's table has in-frame clones only and misses some. That table furnishes V, J and clone size, whereas the DNA furnished D and trimming. The data contain some 320,000 clones, around nine tenths of them singletons. Sequencing was done on a sample of PBMCs or T cells enriched from blood (not recorded which). This sequence originates from a man aged 55-75 years who had recovered from COVID-19.

Here the CDR3 DNA reads TGTGCCAGCAGCTTAGAGGGGCCAGTAGGGTTCTTC. Amino acids: CASSLEGPVGFF. This chain uses TRBV7-9 with TRBJ2-1; D is perhaps TRBD1 (5 bases). The CDR3 is 12 residues long. Trimming stripped 1 base from V and 15 bases from J, with 13 bases between. Germline-derived CDR1 and CDR2 are SEHNR and FQNEAQ (reference sequence).